This entry lists 28 T cell receptor beta chains sequenced from one sample in a study of regulatory dendritic cells for organ transplantation. Assay used: immunoSEQ multiplex PCR; TCRdb lists only in-frame clones, some missing. Among around 29,000 clones listed, around 82% were seen once. What was sequenced was naive CD8+ T cells from blood. Subset in this sample: CD45RA+ naive T cells. The receptor source for this set is a human donor in good health.

V gene TRBV9 combines with J gene TRBJ2-5; 7 nucleotides match TRBD2. J lost 5 bases, V lost 3 bases, and 28 bases had no gene match. Germline-derived CDR1 and CDR2 are SGDLS and YYNGEE. This CDR3 spans 21 amino acids. DNA of the CDR3: TGTGCCAGCAGCGCCTCCCACCCCCCCCACGGGGTATCGGGGGGTGGCGAGACCCAGTACTTC. This encodes CASSASHPPHGVSGGGETQYF.

This clone was counted once. V is TRBV9 and J is TRBJ1-6, with a possible D match to TRBD1 (5 bases). Germline CDR1 reads SGDLS; CDR2 reads YYNGEE. V gave up 3 bases and J gave up 5 bases, with 9 bases separating them. The CDR3 is made up of 14 amino acids. Here the CDR3 reads CASSEEGNNSPLHF. CDR3 in DNA: TGTGCCAGCAGCGAGGAGGGGAATAATTCACCCCTCCACTTT.

This chain uses TRBV2 with TRBJ2-7; 10 positions agree with TRBD1. The CDR3 has 15 residues. V was clipped by 3 bases and J by 3 bases; unmatched bases: 5. CDR1 and CDR2 (germline): SNHLY, FYNNEI. CDR3 sequence: CASSDRDRGNYEQYF. For the CDR3, the DNA is TGTGCCAGCAGTGACCGGGACAGGGGAAACTACGAGCAGTACTTC.

The V gene is TRBV7-9, the J gene TRBJ2-1; D is unresolved. The V and J ends lost 3 bases and 8 bases respectively, with 8 bases between them. Germline V gene lookup returns CDR1 SEHNR and CDR2 FQNEAQ (reference sequence). This CDR3 comprises 12 residues. The chain's CDR3 is CASSLSVHEQFF. For the CDR3, the DNA is TGTGCCAGCAGCTTGAGCGTCCATGAGCAGTTCTTC. The full variable domain, in which reference TRBV7-9 and TRBJ2-1 provide the parts outside the CDR3, is DTGVSQNPRHKITKRGQNVTFRCDPISEHNRLYWYRQTLGQGPEFLTYFQNEAQLEKSRLLSDRFSAERPKGSFSTLEIQRTEQGDSAMYLCASSLSVHEQFFGPGTRLTVL.

CDR3 sequence (DNA): TGTGCCAGTAGCACAGAAAGCTCTGGAAACACCATATATTTT. Its translation: CASSTESSGNTIYF. The chain couples TRBV19 to TRBJ1-3; D unclear. V gave up 6 bases and J gave up 0 bases, with 9 bases separating them. Germline values: CDR1 LNHDA, CDR2 SQIVND (reference sequence). CDR3 length: 14 residues.

The rearrangement links TRBV11-3 to TRBJ2-7, with 7 bases fitting TRBD2. The CDR3 contains 14 residues. V shed 5 bases and J 4 bases; nucleotides not matched to a gene: 8. CDR1 is SGHNT, CDR2 YENEEA, per germline. The CDR3 nucleotides are TGTGCCAGCAGCCTGCGGACTAGAGGGTACGAGCAGTACTTC. This sequence encodes CASSLRTRGYEQYF.

This clone showed up just once. The chain combines TRBV19 with TRBJ2-2; 8 bases are shared with TRBD2. Per germline, CDR1 LNHDA and CDR2 SQIVND (reference sequence). The length of the CDR3 is 16 residues. V was pared by 6 bases and J by 2 bases, with 8 bases of the junction left unmatched. The chain's CDR3 is CASSLRGGQNTGELFF. CDR3 in DNA: TGTGCCAGTAGCCTACGGGGGGGCCAAAACACCGGGGAGCTGTTTTTT.

V gene TRBV4-3 combines with J gene TRBJ2-3; 11 nucleotides match TRBD2. Germline V gives CDR1 LGHNA, CDR2 YSLEER. The CDR3 totals 17 residues. J lost 4 bases, V lost 0 bases, and 6 bases had no gene match. The CDR3 sequence is CASSQDRSGGGADTQYF. In DNA, the CDR3 is TGCGCCAGCAGCCAAGATCGTAGCGGGGGGGGCGCAGATACGCAGTATTTT.

In this sample, this clone turned up a few times. V gene TRBV5-6 combines with J gene TRBJ1-3; D is uncertain. V was pared by 0 bases and J by 3 bases, with 4 bases between. CDR1 and CDR2 (germline): SGHDT, YYEEEE. This CDR3 comprises 13 residues. Here the CDR3 DNA reads TGTGCCAGCAGCTTGGCTGTTGGAAACACCATATATTTT. This sequence encodes CASSLAVGNTIYF.

This sequence joins TRBV13 and TRBJ2-7; possible D gene TRBD2, 5 bases. Between the trimmed V and J ends, which lost 5 bases and 0 bases, there was a span of 8 bases. Germline-derived CDR1 and CDR2 are PRHDT and FYEKMQ (reference sequence). This CDR3 is built from 13 residues. The CDR3 DNA reads TGTGCCAGCAGCCCCCGGGGCTCCTACGAGCAGTACTTC. Encoded protein: CASSPRGSYEQYF. Full variable domain (rest looked up from reference TRBV13 and TRBJ2-7): AAGVIQSPRHLIKEKRETATLKCYPIPRHDTVYWYQQGPGQDPQFLISFYEKMQSDKGSIPDRFSAQQFSDYHSELNMSSLELGDSALYFCASSPRGSYEQYFGPGTRLTVT.

The J gene is TRBJ1-2, the V gene TRBV29-1, with 9 positions matching TRBD1. Trimming at V came to 6 bases and at J to 4 bases, leaving 6 bases not matched to a gene. This CDR3 region has 13 residues. Germline V CDR1 and CDR2: SQVTM, ANQGSEA. The CDR3 loop reads CSVAGQGFYGYTF. The CDR3 DNA reads TGCAGCGTCGCGGGACAGGGATTCTATGGCTACACCTTC.

The chain links TRBV27 to TRBJ1-5; the D is unclear. CDR1 and CDR2 (germline): MNHEY, SMNVEV (reference sequence). V was pared by 5 bases and J by 0 bases, with 11 bases between. The CDR3 has 15 residues. This CDR3 reads CASSPRQYSNQPQHF. DNA of the CDR3: TGTGCCAGCAGTCCCCGTCAGTATAGCAATCAGCCCCAGCATTTT.

This clone was counted between two and nine times. The V call is TRBV2, the J call TRBJ1-5; the D is unclear. Germline V gene lookup returns CDR1 SNHLY and CDR2 FYNNEI. CDR3 size: 13 residues. V lost 2 bases, J lost 4 bases, and 6 bases lay in between. The CDR3 loop is CASSEFRNQPQHF. The DNA for the CDR3 is TGTGCCAGCAGTGAATTTAGAAATCAGCCCCAGCATTTT.

This clone was counted a few times. This chain links TRBV14 with TRBJ1-1; D remains ambiguous. The CDR3 is made up of 13 amino acids. V shed 5 bases and J shed 1 base, with 8 bases lying between them. Per the germline V gene, CDR1 is SGHDN and CDR2 is FVKESK. CDR3 sequence reads: CASSVGRNTEAFF. The CDR3 DNA follows: TGTGCCAGCAGCGTAGGGAGGAACACTGAAGCTTTCTTT.

The chain has TRBV27 and TRBJ2-7; the match to TRBD2 covers 11 bases. The V gene's germline CDR1 is MNHEY and CDR2 SMNVEV (reference sequence). The CDR3 sequence is 15 residues long. The V and J ends lost 4 bases and 3 bases, in that order; junction bases with no gene match: 5. The CDR3 DNA reads as TGTGCCAGCAGTTCGGGGACTAGCGGATACTACGAGCAGTACTTC. Amino acid sequence: CASSSGTSGYYEQYF.

This rearrangement joins TRBV27 to TRBJ1-5, with D unresolved. This CDR3 is 12 amino acids long. From germline, CDR1 is MNHEY and CDR2 SMNVEV (reference sequence). Trimming took off 4 bases at V and 3 bases at J, with 4 bases between the two ends. Here the CDR3 reads CASSYINQPQHF. In DNA form, the CDR3 reads TGTGCCAGCAGTTACATCAATCAGCCCCAGCATTTT.

This chain joins TRBV5-1 and TRBJ2-5; 11 bases align to TRBD1. Germline CDR1 SGHRS, CDR2 YFSETQ. This CDR3 contains 15 residues. J gave up 5 bases and V 4 bases, and 7 bases lay outside the gene matches. CDR3 in DNA: TGCGCCAGCAGCCAAGGGACAGGGGGACGGGAGACCCAGTACTTC. Translating it yields CASSQGTGGRETQYF.

This clone was counted a single time. The J gene is TRBJ1-5, the V gene TRBV2, with 7 bases matching TRBD1. With V trimmed by 2 bases and J by 4 bases, 5 bases remained unmatched. This CDR3 has 15 amino acids. CDR1 and CDR2 (germline): SNHLY, FYNNEI. CDR3 DNA: TGTGCCAGCAGTGAACCGGGACAGCCGAATCAGCCCCAGCATTTT. The encoded protein is CASSEPGQPNQPQHF.

This rearrangement joins TRBV9 to TRBJ2-7; TRBD2 matches at 9 bases. The CDR3 spans 15 residues. Germline V lookup: CDR1 SGDLS, CDR2 YYNGEE. Trimming cost V 3 bases and J 0 bases; bases outside gene matches: 4. The CDR3 is CASSATSGPSYEQYF. CDR3 bases: TGTGCCAGCAGCGCGACTAGCGGTCCCTCCTACGAGCAGTACTTC.

The chain combines TRBV2 with TRBJ2-5, with 11 bases identical to TRBD2. Germline values: CDR1 SNHLY, CDR2 FYNNEI. This CDR3 comprises 16 residues. V lost 4 bases to trimming and J lost 1 base; unmatched junction nucleotides: 5. CDR3 in DNA: TGTGCCAGCAGTGGGAGACTAGCGGGGCTCCAAGAGACCCAGTACTTC. Translating gives CASSGRLAGLQETQYF.

The CDR3 protein is CASSDRQAMNTEAFF. The DNA of the CDR3 is TGTGCCAGCAGCGATAGACAGGCGATGAACACTGAAGCTTTCTTT. The chain recombines TRBV11-3 with TRBJ1-1, with a weak D call TRBD1 (6 bases). Looked up from germline, CDR1 is SGHNT and CDR2 is YENEEA. The CDR3 has 15 residues. Deletions cut 5 bases from V and 0 bases from J, with 13 bases between.

V and J are TRBV6-1 and TRBJ2-7; 9 bases line up with TRBD1. V lost 0 bases and J lost 2; bases outside the gene matches: 5. The CDR3 has 16 residues. CDR1 and CDR2 from the germline V gene are MNHNS and SASEGT. The CDR3 bases are TGTGCCAGCAGTGAAGCAGACAGGGGGTTTCCCTACGAGCAGTACTTC. It yields the protein CASSEADRGFPYEQYF.

This sequence joins TRBV15 and TRBJ2-3, with 11 bases fitting TRBD2. Germline V gene lookup returns CDR1 LNHNV and CDR2 YYDKDF (reference sequence). The J segment lost 5 bases and the V segment lost 2 bases, leaving 6 bases of the junction unmatched. The CDR3 runs 16 residues. CDR3 protein: CATSRLSGGVGDTQYF. The CDR3 region has the DNA TGTGCCACCAGCAGACTTAGCGGGGGGGTGGGAGATACGCAGTATTTT. Full variable domain (remainder filled in from reference TRBV15 and TRBJ2-3): DAMVIQNPRYQVTQFGKPVTLSCSQTLNHNVMYWYQQKSSQAPKLLFHYYDKDFNNEADTPDNFQSRRPNTSFCFLDIRSPGLGDTAMYLCATSRLSGGVGDTQYFGPGTRLTVL.

The chain is built from TRBV4-1 and TRBJ1-5; no clear D. Trimming stripped 1 base from V and 1 base from J, with 8 bases between. This CDR3 region has 15 residues. Germline V lookup: CDR1 MGHRA, CDR2 YSYEKL. The CDR3 loop reads CASSQGDTSNQPQHF. The CDR3, as DNA: TGCGCCAGCAGCCAAGGAGACACAAGCAATCAGCCCCAGCATTTT.

The genes are TRBV27 and TRBJ2-7, with 11 bases identical to TRBD1. CDR3 length equals 16 residues. The J segment lost 6 bases and the V segment lost 2 bases, leaving 9 bases of the junction unmatched. Germline lookup yields CDR1 MNHEY and CDR2 SMNVEV (reference sequence). The CDR3 nucleotides are TGTGCCAGCAGTTTAGGGACCGGGACAGGGGGGTTCGAGCAGTACTTC. This codes for CASSLGTGTGGFEQYF.

The rearrangement links TRBV7-6 to TRBJ1-1, with D unclear. Per germline, CDR1 SGHVS and CDR2 FNYEAQ. V lost 4 bases and J lost 1, with 7 bases in between. There are 13 residues in the CDR3. The CDR3 coding sequence is TGTGCCAGCAGCTCGACGGGGAACACTGAAGCTTTCTTT. Encoded protein: CASSSTGNTEAFF.

This clone was observed a single time. The V and J genes are TRBV4-3 and TRBJ2-3, with 8 bases identical to TRBD2. V was clipped by 1 base and J by 1 base; unmatched bases: 7. The CDR3 totals 17 residues. Germline CDR1 LGHNA, CDR2 YSLEER. The CDR3 region is CASSQGSSGLGTDTQYF. CDR3 DNA sequence: TGCGCCAGCAGCCAAGGATCTAGCGGGTTGGGCACAGATACGCAGTATTTT.

The gene calls are TRBV27 and TRBJ2-3, with D possibly matching TRBD2 (5 bases). CDR1 MNHEY and CDR2 SMNVEV come from the germline V gene (reference sequence). CDR3 length equals 12 residues. Trimming took off 8 bases at V and 5 bases at J, with 11 bases between the two ends. The CDR3 sequence: CASGLGVDTQYF. The CDR3 DNA follows: TGTGCCAGCGGCCTCGGGGTAGATACGCAGTATTTT.